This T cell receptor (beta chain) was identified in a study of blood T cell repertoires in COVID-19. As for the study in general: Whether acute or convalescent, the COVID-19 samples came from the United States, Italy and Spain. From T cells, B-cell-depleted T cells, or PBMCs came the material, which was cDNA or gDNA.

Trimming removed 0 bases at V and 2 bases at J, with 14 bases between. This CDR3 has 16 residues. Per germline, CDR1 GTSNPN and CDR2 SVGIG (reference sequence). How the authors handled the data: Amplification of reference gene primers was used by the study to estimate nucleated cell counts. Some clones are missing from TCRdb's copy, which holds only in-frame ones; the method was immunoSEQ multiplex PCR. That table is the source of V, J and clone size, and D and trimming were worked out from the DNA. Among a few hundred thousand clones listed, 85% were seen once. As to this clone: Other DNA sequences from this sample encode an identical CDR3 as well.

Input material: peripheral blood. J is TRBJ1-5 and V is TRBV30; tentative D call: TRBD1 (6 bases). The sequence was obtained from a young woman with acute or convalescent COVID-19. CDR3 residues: CAWSVSGGAGNQPQHF. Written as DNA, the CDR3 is TGTGCCTGGAGTGTATCGGGGGGCGCGGGCAATCAGCCCCAGCATTTT.